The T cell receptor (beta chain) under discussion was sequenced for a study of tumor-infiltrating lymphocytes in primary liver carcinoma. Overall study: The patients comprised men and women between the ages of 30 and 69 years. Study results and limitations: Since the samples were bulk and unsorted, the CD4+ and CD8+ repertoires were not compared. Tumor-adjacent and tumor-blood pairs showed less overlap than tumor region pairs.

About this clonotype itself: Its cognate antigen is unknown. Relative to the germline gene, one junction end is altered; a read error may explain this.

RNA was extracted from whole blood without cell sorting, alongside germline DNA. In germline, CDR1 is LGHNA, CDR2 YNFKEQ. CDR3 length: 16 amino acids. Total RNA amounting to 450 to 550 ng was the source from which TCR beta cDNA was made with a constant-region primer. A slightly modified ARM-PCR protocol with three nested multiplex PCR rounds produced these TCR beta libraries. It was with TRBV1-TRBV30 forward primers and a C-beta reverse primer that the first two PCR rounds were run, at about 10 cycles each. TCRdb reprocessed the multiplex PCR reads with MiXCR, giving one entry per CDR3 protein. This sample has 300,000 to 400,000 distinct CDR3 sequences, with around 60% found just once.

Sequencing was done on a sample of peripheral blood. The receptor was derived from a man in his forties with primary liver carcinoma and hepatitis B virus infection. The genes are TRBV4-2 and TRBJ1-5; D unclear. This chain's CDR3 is CASSQEPGVSDQPQHF. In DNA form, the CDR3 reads TGTGCCAGCAGCCAAGAGCCGGGAGTTAGCGATCAGCCCCAGCATTTT.